Below are 25 T cell receptor beta chains sequenced from a single sample in a study of a mutant IDH1 vaccine in newly diagnosed glioma. Time point reported: week 5, during vaccination. Topical imiquimod was applied with each vaccine dose, which held 300 ug of mutant IDH1 20-mer peptide. No antigen has been identified for these receptors. The protocol was immunoSEQ multiplex PCR, while the TCRdb copy is restricted to in-frame clones and leaves out a portion. The table records around 50,000 clones, around 80% of them present only once. This specimen consisted of PBMCs, obtained from a glioma patient whose treatment included an IDH1 peptide vaccine. These receptors all stem from a man aged 45-65 years with glioma.

The chain recombines TRBV19 with TRBJ2-5, with TRBD2 matching over 9 bases. V lost 4 bases to trimming and J lost 5 bases; unmatched junction nucleotides: 14. The CDR3 has 17 residues. The germline CDR1 and CDR2 sequences are LNHDA and SQIVND (reference sequence). In nucleotides, the CDR3 is TGTGCCAGTAGTAGGGGCGGCGGCGGGGGGGCCCTGGAGACCCAGTACTTC. It codes for CASSRGGGGGALETQYF.

This chain connects TRBV15 to TRBJ2-7; 11 bases are shared with TRBD1. V was pared by 6 bases and J by 8 bases, with 9 bases of the junction left unmatched. The CDR3 extends over 14 amino acids. CDR1 and CDR2 from the germline V gene are LNHNV and YYDKDF (reference sequence). Here the CDR3 DNA reads TGTGCCACCAGGCCGGGACAGGGGGTCGGGAAGCAGTACTTC. This sequence encodes CATRPGQGVGKQYF.

This clone was counted only a few times. The chain has TRBV2 and TRBJ1-1; D not resolved. There are 13 residues in the CDR3. Trimming pared 4 bases from V and 1 base from J, leaving 7 bases between. Germline CDR1 and CDR2: SNHLY and FYNNEI. The CDR3 reads CASSARKNTEAFF. DNA of the CDR3: TGTGCCAGCAGTGCGCGGAAGAACACTGAAGCTTTCTTT.

This clone was observed a single time. The chain links TRBV5-6 to TRBJ2-1, with TRBD1 identical over 9 bases. V lost 6 bases to trimming and J lost 8 bases; unmatched junction nucleotides: 12. The CDR3 loop spans 15 amino acids. Germline CDR1 SGHDT, CDR2 YYEEEE. The CDR3 sequence is CASIPRDRVLDEQFF. The DNA for the CDR3 is TGTGCCAGCATCCCAAGGGACAGGGTTTTGGATGAGCAGTTCTTC.

The chain couples TRBV30 to TRBJ1-6; D is possibly TRBD1 (6 bases). This CDR3 is built from 12 residues. Germline V gives CDR1 GTSNPN, CDR2 SVGIG (reference sequence). Trimming stripped 5 bases from V and 8 bases from J, with 10 bases between. CDR3 in amino acids: CAWQGQDSPLHF. The CDR3 nucleotides read TGTGCCTGGCAGGGGCAGGATTCACCCCTCCACTTT.

The chain couples TRBV5-1 to TRBJ1-2, with 7 positions matching TRBD1. Germline assignment: CDR1 SGHRS and CDR2 YFSETQ. The CDR3 spans 15 residues. With 4 bases clipped from V and 7 bases from J, the junction kept 13 bases outside the gene matches. CDR3 sequence: CASSPTGTASRGYTF. The CDR3 region has the DNA TGCGCCAGCAGCCCCACCGGGACAGCCTCCCGTGGCTACACCTTC.

V usage is TRBV19 and J usage is TRBJ1-4; 7 nucleotides line up with TRBD1. CDR1 is LNHDA, CDR2 SQIVND, per germline (reference sequence). This CDR3 comprises 15 residues. Losses at the gene ends were 7 bases for V and 5 bases for J; bases not matched to a gene: 10. The CDR3 loop is CASTDRDSLNEKLFF. As DNA, the CDR3 is TGTGCCAGTACCGACCGGGACAGCCTAAATGAAAAACTGTTTTTT.

The V call is TRBV10-3, the J call TRBJ1-1; D gene unclear. The V end was cut by 3 bases, the J end by 3 bases, with 14 bases between. The germline CDR1 and CDR2 sequences are ENHRY and SYGVKD. This CDR3 is 15 amino acids long. CDR3 residues: CAISDVSVADTEAFF. CDR3 nucleotides: TGTGCCATCAGTGACGTATCGGTGGCGGACACTGAAGCTTTCTTT.

The chain couples TRBV7-2 to TRBJ2-7; D remains unclear. The CDR3 covers 13 residues. CDR1 SGHTA and CDR2 FQGNSA come from the germline V gene. V gave up 4 bases and J gave up 2 bases, with 9 bases separating them. CDR3 sequence: CASSSSAPYEQYF. The DNA of the CDR3 is TGTGCCAGCAGCTCGTCGGCTCCCTACGAGCAGTACTTC.

This chain joins TRBV7-8 and TRBJ1-4; possible D gene TRBD1, 5 bases. The V gene lost 1 base and the J gene lost 10 bases, with 10 bases spanning the gap. The germline V gene encodes CDR1 SGHVS and CDR2 FQNEAQ. This CDR3 comprises 13 residues. CDR3 DNA: TGTGCCAGCAGCTTAGTCAGGGACCGAAAACTGTTTTTT. This encodes CASSLVRDRKLFF.

The CDR3 is CASSGGHTSNQPQHF. CDR3 DNA sequence: TGTGCCAGCAGCGGGGGACACACAAGCAATCAGCCCCAGCATTTT. The rearrangement uses TRBV7-9 and TRBJ1-5, with D possibly being TRBD1 (6 bases). The V and J ends lost 5 bases and 1 base respectively, with 12 bases between them. CDR3 length: 15 amino acids. Per the germline V gene, CDR1 is SEHNR and CDR2 is FQNEAQ (reference sequence).

V is TRBV5-1 and J is TRBJ1-2, with a tentative D call TRBD1 (5 bases). Deletions cut 2 bases from V and 6 bases from J, with 11 bases between. CDR3 size: 13 residues. Germline assignment: CDR1 SGHRS and CDR2 YFSETQ. For the CDR3, the DNA is TGCGCCAGCAGCTTCGGGAGGGGCCATGGCTACACCTTC. Translation: CASSFGRGHGYTF.

The chain links TRBV10-2 to TRBJ1-2; D is unresolved. The CDR3 covers 12 residues. Germline CDR1 WSHSY, CDR2 SAAADI. The V end lost 4 bases, the J end lost 1 base, and 4 bases lay between the germline ends. CDR3 DNA sequence: TGCGCCAGCAGTGGAGTTAACTATGGCTACACCTTC. This encodes CASSGVNYGYTF.

This sequence joins TRBV6-5 and TRBJ1-1; D perhaps matches TRBD1 (6 bases). Trimming shortened V by 4 bases and J by 7 bases, and 13 bases separated the two germline ends. The germline V gene encodes CDR1 MNHEY and CDR2 SVGAGI. The length of the CDR3 is 13 residues. The CDR3 protein is CASSSKIQGEAFF. As DNA, the CDR3 is TGTGCCAGCAGTTCAAAGATACAGGGTGAAGCTTTCTTT.

This clone has more than one count but fewer than ten. The chain couples TRBV25-1 to TRBJ1-5, with D unclear. V was clipped by 1 base and J by 6 bases, with 10 bases between them. The CDR3 runs 14 residues. Germline V gives CDR1 MGHDK, CDR2 SYGVNS. The CDR3 sequence: CASSESGGFQPQHF. The CDR3 coding sequence is TGTGCCAGCAGTGAATCGGGAGGTTTTCAGCCCCAGCATTTT. Supplemented by reference TRBV25-1 and TRBJ1-5, the full variable domain reads EADIYQTPRYLVIGTGKKITLECSQTMGHDKMYWYQQDPGMELHLIHYSYGVNSTEKGDLSSESTVSRIRTEHFPLTLESARPSHTSQYLCASSESGGFQPQHFGDGTRLSIL.

The chain recombines TRBV5-1 with TRBJ2-7; TRBD1 agrees at 7 bases. The CDR3 has 14 amino acids. The V segment lost 3 bases and the J segment 2 bases; nucleotides outside the gene matches: 5. Germline CDR1 and CDR2: SGHRS and YFSETQ. In DNA form, the CDR3 reads TGCGCCAGCAGCTCTAGACAGGGCCCCTACGAGCAGTACTTC. Encoded protein: CASSSRQGPYEQYF.

The chain couples TRBV30 to TRBJ1-2; 11 bases map to TRBD1. CDR1 is GTSNPN, CDR2 SVGIG, per germline (reference sequence). The CDR3 is 13 residues long. Trimming at V came to 5 bases and at J to 8 bases, leaving 7 bases not matched to a gene. CDR3 coding DNA: TGTGCCTGGCGGTTCGGGACAGGGGGAGGCTACACCTTC. This encodes CAWRFGTGGGYTF. The full variable domain, with the rest looked up from reference TRBV30 and TRBJ1-2, is SQTIHQWPATLVQPVGSPLSLECTVEGTSNPNLYWYRQAAGRGLQLLFYSVGIGQISSEVPQNLSASRPQDRQFILSSKKLLLSDSGFYLCAWRFGTGGGYTFGSGTRLTVV.

This clone occurred once. The chain couples TRBV5-1 to TRBJ2-2; D not certain. V was pared by 2 bases and J by 0 bases, with 14 bases between. The CDR3 length is 17 residues. The germline V gene has CDR1 SGHRS and CDR2 YFSETQ. The CDR3 DNA follows: TGCGCCAGCAGCTTAGGGTTTGGGCGGTCGAACACCGGGGAGCTGTTTTTT. This gives the protein CASSLGFGRSNTGELFF.

This rearrangement joins TRBV5-1 to TRBJ1-1, with D tentatively TRBD1 (6 bases). The CDR3 consists of 17 residues. In germline, CDR1 is SGHRS, CDR2 YFSETQ. Trimming stripped 1 base from V and 0 bases from J, with 16 bases between. DNA of the CDR3: TGCGCCAGCAGCTTGATGGGGGGCAGCTGGGTGAACACTGAAGCTTTCTTT. Protein product: CASSLMGGSWVNTEAFF.

V usage is TRBV19 and J usage is TRBJ1-1; D not certain. This CDR3 contains 14 residues. V was pared by 1 base and J by 0 bases, with 6 bases between. The germline V gene encodes CDR1 LNHDA and CDR2 SQIVND (reference sequence). The DNA of the CDR3 is TGTGCCAGTAGTATAGCCCGGGTGAACACTGAAGCTTTCTTT. Translation gives CASSIARVNTEAFF. The full variable domain, with the rest looked up from reference TRBV19 and TRBJ1-1, is DGGITQSPKYLFRKEGQNVTLSCEQNLNHDAMYWYRQDPGQGLRLIYYSQIVNDFQKGDIAEGYSVSREKKESFPLTVTSAQKNPTAFYLCASSIARVNTEAFFGQGTRLTVV.

This clone was picked up a small number of times. This sequence joins TRBV4-3 and TRBJ1-1, with D uncertain. Between the trimmed V and J ends, which lost 0 bases and 8 bases, there was a span of 13 bases. The CDR3 length is 14 residues. Germline CDR1 is LGHNA and CDR2 is YSLEER. Written as DNA, the CDR3 is TGCGCCAGCAGCCAAGATCGTGGCAGGCCGGAAGCTTTCTTT. It yields the protein CASSQDRGRPEAFF.

This chain connects TRBV5-6 to TRBJ2-7, with TRBD1 matching over 8 bases. V dropped 1 base and J dropped 9; count of bases not matched to a gene: 24. Germline-derived CDR1 and CDR2 are SGHDT and YYEEEE. This CDR3 has 19 amino acids. CDR3 loop: CASSLTGGRMGARRVRQYF. As DNA, the CDR3 is TGTGCCAGCAGCTTGACAGGGGGGAGAATGGGGGCCCGACGAGTTCGGCAGTACTTC.

This clone was counted a few times. The chain joins TRBV7-9 to TRBJ1-1; TRBD1 matches 8 bases. The V gene's germline CDR1 is SEHNR and CDR2 FQNEAQ (reference sequence). Losses at the gene ends were 4 bases for V and 0 bases for J; bases not matched to a gene: 7. CDR3 length equals 16 residues. The chain's CDR3 is CASSSDRGALNTEAFF. In nucleotides, the CDR3 is TGTGCCAGCAGCTCCGACAGGGGTGCATTGAACACTGAAGCTTTCTTT.

This rearrangement joins TRBV7-2 to TRBJ1-1, with D unclear. The CDR3 has 13 residues. Germline lookup yields CDR1 SGHTA and CDR2 FQGNSA. V gave up 2 bases and J gave up 4 bases, with 8 bases separating them. The CDR3 region is CASSLPRTTEAFF. DNA for the CDR3: TGTGCCAGCAGCTTACCACGGACCACTGAAGCTTTCTTT.

This clone has a handful of counts. This rearrangement joins TRBV7-6 to TRBJ2-5; D not certain. Germline loops: CDR1 SGHVS, CDR2 FNYEAQ. The CDR3 has 11 residues. V was clipped by 6 bases and J by 4 bases, with 6 bases between them. The CDR3 nucleotides are TGTGCCAGCAGATCAAGAGAGACCCAGTACTTC. Amino acids: CASRSRETQYF.